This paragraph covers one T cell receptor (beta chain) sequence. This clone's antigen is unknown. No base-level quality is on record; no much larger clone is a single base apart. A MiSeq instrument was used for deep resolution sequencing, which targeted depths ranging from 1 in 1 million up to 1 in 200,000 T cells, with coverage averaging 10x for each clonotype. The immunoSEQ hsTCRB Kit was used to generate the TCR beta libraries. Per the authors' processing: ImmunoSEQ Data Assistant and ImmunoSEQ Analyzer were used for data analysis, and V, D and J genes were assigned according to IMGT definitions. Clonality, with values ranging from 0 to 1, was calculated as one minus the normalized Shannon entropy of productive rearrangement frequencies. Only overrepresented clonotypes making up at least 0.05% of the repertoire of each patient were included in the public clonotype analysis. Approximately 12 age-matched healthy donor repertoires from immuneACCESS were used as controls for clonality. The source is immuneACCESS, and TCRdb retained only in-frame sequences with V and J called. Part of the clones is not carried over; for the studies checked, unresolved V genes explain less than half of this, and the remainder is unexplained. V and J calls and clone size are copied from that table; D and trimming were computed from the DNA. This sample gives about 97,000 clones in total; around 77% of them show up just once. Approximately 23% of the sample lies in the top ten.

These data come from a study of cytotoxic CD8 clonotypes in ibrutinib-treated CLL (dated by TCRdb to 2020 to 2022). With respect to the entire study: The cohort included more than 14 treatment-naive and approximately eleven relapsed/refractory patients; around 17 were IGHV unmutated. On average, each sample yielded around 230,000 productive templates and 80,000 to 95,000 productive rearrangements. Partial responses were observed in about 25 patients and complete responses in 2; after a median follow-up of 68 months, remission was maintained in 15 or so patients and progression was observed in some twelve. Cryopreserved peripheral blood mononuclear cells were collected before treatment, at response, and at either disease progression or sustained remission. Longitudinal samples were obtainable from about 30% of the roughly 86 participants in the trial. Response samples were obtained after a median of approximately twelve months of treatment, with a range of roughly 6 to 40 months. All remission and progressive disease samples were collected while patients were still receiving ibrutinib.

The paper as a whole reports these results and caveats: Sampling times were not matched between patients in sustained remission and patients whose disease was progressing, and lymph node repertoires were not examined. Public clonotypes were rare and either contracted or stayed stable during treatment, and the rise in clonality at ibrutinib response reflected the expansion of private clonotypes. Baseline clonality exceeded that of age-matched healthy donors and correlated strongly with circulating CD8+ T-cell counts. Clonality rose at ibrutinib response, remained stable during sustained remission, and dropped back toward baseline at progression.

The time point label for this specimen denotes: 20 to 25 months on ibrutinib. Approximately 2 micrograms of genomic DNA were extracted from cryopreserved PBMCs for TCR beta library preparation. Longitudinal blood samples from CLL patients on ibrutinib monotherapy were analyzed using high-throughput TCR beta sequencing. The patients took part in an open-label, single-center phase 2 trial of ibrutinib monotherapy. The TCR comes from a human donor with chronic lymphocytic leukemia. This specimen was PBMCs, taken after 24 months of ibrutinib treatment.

The CDR3: CAAGGQGSRDEQFF. The bases are TGTGCCGCGGGCGGACAGGGTTCCCGTGATGAGCAGTTCTTC. The sequence links TRBV5-5 to TRBJ2-1; TRBD1 agrees with 8 junctional bases. The CDR3 numbers 14 residues from cysteine through phenylalanine. The kept DNA is CDR3 alone, 42 bases in frame from the first base. V ends up 10 bases short and J 8 bases short, with an unmatched junction base count of 14. CDR1 SGHKS and CDR2 YYEKEE were looked up in the germline V gene (reference sequence).